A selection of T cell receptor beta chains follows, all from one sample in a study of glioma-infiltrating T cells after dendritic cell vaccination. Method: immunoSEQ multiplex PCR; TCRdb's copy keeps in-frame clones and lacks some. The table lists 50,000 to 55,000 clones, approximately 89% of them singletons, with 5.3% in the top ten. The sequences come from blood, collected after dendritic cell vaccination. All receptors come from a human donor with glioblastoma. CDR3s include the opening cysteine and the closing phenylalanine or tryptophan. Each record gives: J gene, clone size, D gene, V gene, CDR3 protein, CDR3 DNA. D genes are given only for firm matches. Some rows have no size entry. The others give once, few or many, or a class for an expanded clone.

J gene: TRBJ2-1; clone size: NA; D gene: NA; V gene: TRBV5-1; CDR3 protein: CASSLGREQFF; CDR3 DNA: TGCGCCAGCAGCTTGGGTCGGGAGCAGTTCTTC
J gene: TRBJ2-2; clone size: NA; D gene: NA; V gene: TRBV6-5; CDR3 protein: CASSYEVNTGELFF; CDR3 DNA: TGTGCCAGCAGTTACGAGGTGAACACCGGGGAGCTGTTTTTT
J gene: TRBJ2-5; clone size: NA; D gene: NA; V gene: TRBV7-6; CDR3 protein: CASSRLRELAQETQYF; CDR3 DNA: TGTGCCAGCAGCCGGCTCCGTGAGCTAGCCCAAGAGACCCAGTACTTC
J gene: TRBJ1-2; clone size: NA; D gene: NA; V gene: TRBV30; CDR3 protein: CAWSWGSGVGGYGYTF; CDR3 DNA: TGTGCCTGGAGTTGGGGTTCGGGCGTTGGAGGATATGGCTACACCTTC
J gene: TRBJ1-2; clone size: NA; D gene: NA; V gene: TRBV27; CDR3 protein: CASRNTRSARGFNYGYTF; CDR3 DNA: TGTGCCAGCAGAAACACGCGGAGCGCCAGGGGATTTAACTATGGCTACACCTTC
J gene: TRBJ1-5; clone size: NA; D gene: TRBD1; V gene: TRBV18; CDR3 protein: CASSPVTRGPHQPQHF; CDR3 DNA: TGTGCCAGCTCACCGGTTACAAGGGGGCCGCATCAGCCCCAGCATTTT
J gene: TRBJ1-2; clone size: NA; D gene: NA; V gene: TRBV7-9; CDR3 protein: CASSFDSDGRGYTF; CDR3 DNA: TGTGCCAGCAGCTTCGATTCTGACGGGAGGGGTTACACCTTC
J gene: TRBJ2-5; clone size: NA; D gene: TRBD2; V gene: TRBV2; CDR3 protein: CASSETGTRRRETQYF; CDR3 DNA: TGTGCCAGCAGTGAAACCGGGACTAGGAGGAGAGAGACCCAGTACTTC
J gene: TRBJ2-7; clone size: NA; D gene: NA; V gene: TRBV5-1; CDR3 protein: CASTLTGKGYEQYF; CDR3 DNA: TGCGCCAGCACCCTAACAGGGAAGGGCTACGAGCAGTACTTC
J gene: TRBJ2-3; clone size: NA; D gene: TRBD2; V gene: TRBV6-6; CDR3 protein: CASSYTGGGTDTQYF; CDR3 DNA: TGTGCCAGCAGTTATACGGGGGGTGGCACAGATACGCAGTATTTT
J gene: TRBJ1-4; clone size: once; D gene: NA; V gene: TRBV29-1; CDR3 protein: CSVDEVGGRKLFF; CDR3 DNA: TGCAGCGTTGATGAGGTCGGGGGAAGAAAACTGTTTTTT
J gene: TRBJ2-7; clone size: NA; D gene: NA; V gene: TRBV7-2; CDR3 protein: CASSLSPLEHYEQYF; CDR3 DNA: TGTGCCAGCAGCTTGAGCCCGCTCGAGCACTACGAGCAGTACTTC
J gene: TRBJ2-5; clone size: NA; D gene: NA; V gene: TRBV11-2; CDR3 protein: CASSHRAGTYGETQYF; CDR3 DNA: TGTGCCAGCAGCCACCGAGCGGGCACCTATGGAGAGACCCAGTACTTC
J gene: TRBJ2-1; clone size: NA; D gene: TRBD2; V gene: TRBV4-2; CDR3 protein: CASSPVAGDFVSEQFF; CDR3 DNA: TGTGCCAGCAGCCCGGTAGCGGGAGATTTTGTCAGTGAGCAGTTCTTC
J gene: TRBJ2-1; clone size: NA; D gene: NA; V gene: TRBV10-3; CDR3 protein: CAARDYNEQFF; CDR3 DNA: TGTGCCGCCAGGGATTACAATGAGCAGTTCTTC
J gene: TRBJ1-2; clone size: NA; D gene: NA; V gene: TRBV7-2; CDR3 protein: CASSSGLVLAAGYTF; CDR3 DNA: TGTGCCAGCAGCTCTGGGTTAGTGCTGGCGGCTGGCTACACCTTC
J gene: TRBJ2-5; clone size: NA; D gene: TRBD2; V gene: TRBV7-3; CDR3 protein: CASSFIPVTSGRGTQYF; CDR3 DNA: TGTGCCAGCAGCTTTATCCCGGTGACTAGCGGGAGAGGGACCCAGTACTTC
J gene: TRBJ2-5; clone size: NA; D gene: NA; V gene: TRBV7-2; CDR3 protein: CASSGTDVGETQYF; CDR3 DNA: TGTGCCAGCAGTGGTACAGATGTTGGAGAGACCCAGTACTTC
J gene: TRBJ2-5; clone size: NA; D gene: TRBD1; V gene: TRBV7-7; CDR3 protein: CASSRDRAEIQYF; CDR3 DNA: TGTGCTAGCAGCCGGGACAGAGCAGAGATCCAGTACTTC
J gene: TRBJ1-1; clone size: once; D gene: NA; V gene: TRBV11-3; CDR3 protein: CASSLDGQTEAFF; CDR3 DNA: TGTGCCAGCAGCTTAGATGGGCAGACTGAAGCTTTCTTT
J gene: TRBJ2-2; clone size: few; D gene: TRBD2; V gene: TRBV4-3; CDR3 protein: CASSPGLAGAAGELFF; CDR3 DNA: TGCGCCAGCAGCCCCGGACTAGCGGGAGCTGCCGGGGAGCTGTTTTTT
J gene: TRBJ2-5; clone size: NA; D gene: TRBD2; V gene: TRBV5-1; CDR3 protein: CASSLNRVIAGGLETQYF; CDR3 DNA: TGCGCCAGCAGCTTGAACAGGGTCATAGCGGGAGGGCTAGAGACCCAGTACTTC
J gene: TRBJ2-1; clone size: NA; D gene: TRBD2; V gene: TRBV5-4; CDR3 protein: CASSRILAGIHNEQFF; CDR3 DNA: TGTGCCAGCAGCAGAATACTAGCGGGAATCCACAATGAGCAGTTCTTC
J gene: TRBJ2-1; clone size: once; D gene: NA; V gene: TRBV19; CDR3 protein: CASRVVGTFSSYNEQFF; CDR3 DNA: TGTGCCAGTAGGGTTGTGGGGACATTTAGCTCCTACAATGAGCAGTTCTTC
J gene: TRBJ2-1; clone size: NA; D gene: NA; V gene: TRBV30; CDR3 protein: CAWSVGLGGVQFF; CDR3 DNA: TGTGCCTGGAGTGTAGGTTTGGGGGGAGTACAGTTCTTC
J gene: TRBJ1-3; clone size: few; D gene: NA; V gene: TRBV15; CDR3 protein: CATSRNQGFGNTIYF; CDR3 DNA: TGTGCCACCAGCAGGAACCAGGGATTTGGAAACACCATATATTTT
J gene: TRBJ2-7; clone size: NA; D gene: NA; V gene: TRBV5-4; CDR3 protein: CASSDFPSGSYEQYF; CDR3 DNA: TGTGCCAGCAGCGACTTCCCATCTGGGTCCTACGAGCAGTACTTC
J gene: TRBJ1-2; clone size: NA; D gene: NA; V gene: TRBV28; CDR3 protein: CASSLVRGNGYTF; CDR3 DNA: TGTGCCAGCAGTTTGGTCCGGGGTAATGGCTACACCTTC
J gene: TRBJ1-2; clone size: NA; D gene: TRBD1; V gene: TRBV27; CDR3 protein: CASSPRTGNYGYTF; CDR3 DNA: TGTGCCAGCAGTCCCAGGACAGGAAACTATGGCTACACCTTC
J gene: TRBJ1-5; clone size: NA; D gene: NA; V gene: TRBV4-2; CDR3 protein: CASSHYENQPQHF; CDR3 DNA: TGTGCCAGCAGTCACTATGAGAATCAGCCCCAGCATTTT
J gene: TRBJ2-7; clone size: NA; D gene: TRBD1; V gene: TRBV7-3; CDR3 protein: CASSTGQDEQYF; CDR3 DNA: TGTGCCAGCAGCACCGGACAGGACGAGCAGTACTTC
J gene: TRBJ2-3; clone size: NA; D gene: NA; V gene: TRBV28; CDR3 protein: CASSLLLGRDTQYF; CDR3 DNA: TGTGCCAGCAGTTTATTACTCGGTAGAGATACGCAGTATTTT
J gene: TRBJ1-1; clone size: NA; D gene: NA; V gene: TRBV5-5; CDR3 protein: CASSSGPGRGTFF; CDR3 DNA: TGTGCCAGCAGCTCCGGTCCGGGGCGCGGGACTTTCTTT
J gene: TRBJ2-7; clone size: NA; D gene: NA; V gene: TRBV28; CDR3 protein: CASSFTTLDYEQYF; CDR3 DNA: TGTGCCAGCAGTTTCACTACCTTAGACTACGAGCAGTACTTC
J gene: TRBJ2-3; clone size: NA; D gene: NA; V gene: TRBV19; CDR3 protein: CASSMMTSTDTQYF; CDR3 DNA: TGTGCCAGTAGTATGATGACTAGCACAGATACGCAGTATTTT
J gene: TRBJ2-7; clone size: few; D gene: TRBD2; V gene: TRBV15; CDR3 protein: CATSPSGRVAYEQYF; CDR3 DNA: TGTGCCACCAGCCCTAGCGGGAGGGTTGCCTACGAGCAGTACTTC
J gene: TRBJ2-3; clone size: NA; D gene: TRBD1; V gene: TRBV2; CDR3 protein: CASRDRAPDTQYF; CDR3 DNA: TGTGCCAGCAGGGACAGGGCCCCAGATACGCAGTATTTT
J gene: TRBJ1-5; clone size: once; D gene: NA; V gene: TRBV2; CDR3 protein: CASSDSNLQPQHF; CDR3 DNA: TGTGCCAGCAGTGATAGTAATCTTCAGCCCCAGCATTTT
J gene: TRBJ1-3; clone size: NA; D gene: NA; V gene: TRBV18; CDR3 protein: CASSPGTASGNTIYF; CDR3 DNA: TGTGCCAGCTCACCAGGAACAGCCTCTGGAAACACCATATATTTT
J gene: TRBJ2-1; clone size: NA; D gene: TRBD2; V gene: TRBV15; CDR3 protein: CATSRLAEQYNEQFF; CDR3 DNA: TGTGCCACCAGCAGACTAGCGGAACAATACAATGAGCAGTTCTTC
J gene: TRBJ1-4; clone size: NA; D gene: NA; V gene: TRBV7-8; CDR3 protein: CASSPRAGPGGWKLFF; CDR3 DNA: TGTGCCAGCAGCCCACGGGCCGGGCCCGGGGGGTGGAAACTGTTTTTT
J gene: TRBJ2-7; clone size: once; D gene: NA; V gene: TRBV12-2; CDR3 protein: CASRSPAGLAGGNLRWEQYF; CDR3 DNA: TGTGCAAGTCGATCCCCGGCGGGACTAGCGGGAGGTAACTTACGATGGGAGCAGTACTTC
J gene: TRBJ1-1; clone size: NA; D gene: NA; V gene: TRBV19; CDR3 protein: CASSPRGLYPGTEAFF; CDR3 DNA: TGTGCCAGTAGTCCAAGGGGACTTTACCCGGGCACTGAAGCTTTCTTT
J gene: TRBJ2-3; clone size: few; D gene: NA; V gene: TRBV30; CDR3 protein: CAWKLRGDTQYF; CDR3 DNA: TGTGCCTGGAAGTTGCGGGGTGATACGCAGTATTTT
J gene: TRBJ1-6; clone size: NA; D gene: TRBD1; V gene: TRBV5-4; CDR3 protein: CASSPNRGDSPLHF; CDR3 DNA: TGTGCCAGCAGCCCAAACAGGGGTGATTCACCCCTCCACTTT
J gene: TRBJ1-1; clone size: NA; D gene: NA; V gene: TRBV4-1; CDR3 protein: CASSQAGLLNTEAFF; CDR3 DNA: TGCGCCAGCAGCCAGGCAGGTCTTTTGAACACTGAAGCTTTCTTT
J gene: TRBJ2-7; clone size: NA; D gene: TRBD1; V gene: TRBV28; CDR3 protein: CASNTVTESGTGKYEQYF; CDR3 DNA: TGTGCCAGCAACACGGTAACGGAGTCCGGGACAGGGAAGTACGAGCAGTACTTC
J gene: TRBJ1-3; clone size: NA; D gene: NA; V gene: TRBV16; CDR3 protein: CASSQRPGLAPILSGNTIYF; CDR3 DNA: TGTGCCAGCAGCCAACGACCAGGGTTGGCCCCTATTCTCTCTGGAAACACCATATATTTT
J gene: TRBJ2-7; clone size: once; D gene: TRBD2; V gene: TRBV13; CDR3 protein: CASSTRTSGRADEQYF; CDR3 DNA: TGTGCCAGCAGCACCCGGACTAGCGGGAGGGCCGACGAGCAGTACTTC
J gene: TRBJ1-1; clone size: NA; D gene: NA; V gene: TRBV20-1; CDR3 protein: CSARPRHEAFF; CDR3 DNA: TGCAGTGCTAGGCCCAGGCATGAAGCTTTCTTT
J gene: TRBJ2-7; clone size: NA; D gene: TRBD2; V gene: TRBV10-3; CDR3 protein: CAISDTSGNYEQYF; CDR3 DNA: TGTGCCATCAGTGACACTAGCGGAAACTACGAGCAGTACTTC
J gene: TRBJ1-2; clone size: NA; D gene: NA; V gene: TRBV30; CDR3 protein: CAWSAQAYGYTF; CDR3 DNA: TGTGCCTGGAGTGCCCAAGCCTATGGCTACACCTTC